A selection of T cell receptor beta chains follows, all from one sample in a study of blood T cell repertoires in COVID-19. The repertoire was sequenced with immunoSEQ multiplex PCR; TCRdb's copy has only in-frame clones and lacks some. The data contain 210,000 or so clones, almost 90% of them singletons. Sequenced input: peripheral blood. The receptors originated from a woman in her sixties with acute or convalescent COVID-19. Each CDR3 is given with its conserved first and last residue. The D gene is left open where the match is weak. Rows may omit the clone size; those that give it use once, few, many or a size class.

abundance | j_gene | v_gene | d_gene | CDR3aa | CDR3nt
once | TRBJ1-1 | TRBV6-6 | TRBD1 | CASSYRDRNTEAFF | TGTGCCAGCAGTTACCGGGACAGGAACACTGAAGCTTTCTTT
once | TRBJ2-3 | TRBV11-3 | - | CASSLARSTDTQYF | TGTGCCAGCAGCTTAGCCAGAAGTACAGATACGCAGTATTTT
once | TRBJ1-5 | TRBV4-3 | - | CASSQVYSGRYQPQHF | TGCGCCAGCAGCCAAGTTTATTCCGGGAGGTATCAGCCCCAGCATTTT
- | TRBJ1-4 | TRBV30 | - | CAWDMGGPGEKLFF | TGTGCCTGGGACATGGGGGGGCCTGGTGAAAAACTGTTTTTT
few | TRBJ1-2 | TRBV4-2 | - | CASSQDGGRTNYGYTF | TGTGCCAGCAGCCAAGATGGTGGCAGGACTAACTATGGCTACACCTTC
- | TRBJ2-7 | TRBV7-7 | TRBD2 | CASSVGRAYEQYF | TGTGCCAGCAGCGTCGGGAGGGCCTACGAGCAGTACTTC
- | TRBJ1-6 | TRBV28 | TRBD1 | CASSPPGQGFNSPLHF | TGTGCCAGCAGTCCCCCGGGACAGGGGTTCAATTCACCCCTCCACTTT
once | TRBJ1-4 | TRBV19 | - | CASGRGGLGEKLFF | TGTGCCAGTGGTCGAGGAGGTTTGGGGGAAAAACTGTTTTTT
- | TRBJ2-2 | TRBV5-1 | TRBD1 | CASSLGQGNTGELFF | TGCGCCAGCAGCTTGGGACAGGGGAACACCGGGGAGCTGTTTTTT
- | TRBJ1-2 | TRBV10-2 | TRBD1 | CASRTGAGDYGYTF | TGCGCCAGCAGGACAGGGGCAGGGGACTATGGCTACACCTTC
- | TRBJ2-7 | TRBV6-6 | - | CASRMQGGHEQYF | TGTGCCAGCCGGATGCAGGGTGGGCACGAGCAGTACTTC
- | TRBJ2-1 | TRBV6-2/TRBV6-3 | TRBD2 | CASSSSGSNEQFF | TGTGCCAGCAGTTCCAGCGGGAGTAATGAGCAGTTCTTC
- | TRBJ2-7 | TRBV10-1 | - | CASSDKDPFAGATYEQYF | TGCGCCAGCAGTGACAAGGATCCGTTCGCGGGGGCTACCTACGAGCAGTACTTC
once | TRBJ1-1 | TRBV7-3 | - | CASSRGFGTEAFF | TGTGCCAGCAGCCGCGGCTTTGGAACTGAAGCTTTCTTT
- | TRBJ2-5 | TRBV7-2 | - | CASSLVLARGETQYF | TGTGCCAGCAGCTTAGTCCTAGCGCGAGGGGAGACCCAGTACTTC
- | TRBJ1-2 | TRBV2 | - | CASRSQGFYGYTF | TGTGCCAGCAGGTCCCAGGGATTCTATGGCTACACCTTC
- | TRBJ2-7 | TRBV4-2 | - | CASSQEAGKPYEQYF | TGTGCCAGCAGCCAAGAGGCAGGGAAACCCTACGAGCAGTACTTC
- | TRBJ1-3 | TRBV6-6 | - | CASSYEVFSGNTIYF | TGTGCCAGCAGTTACGAGGTATTCTCTGGAAACACCATATATTTT
- | TRBJ2-2 | TRBV11-2 | TRBD2 | CASSLGPGRMFGELFF | TGTGCCAGCAGCTTAGGTCCCGGGAGGATGTTCGGGGAGCTGTTTTTT
- | TRBJ1-1 | TRBV10-1 | TRBD1 | CASTTCPGTGAHFIMNTEAFF | TGCGCCAGCACTACTTGTCCCGGGACAGGGGCCCACTTTATCATGAACACTGAAGCTTTCTTT
- | TRBJ1-2 | TRBV28 | TRBD1 | CASTATGGVSGYTF | TGTGCCAGCACCGCTACAGGGGGCGTTTCTGGCTACACCTTC
- | TRBJ2-7 | TRBV10-1 | - | CASSESGRVNEQYF | TGCGCCAGCAGTGAGTCCGGCAGGGTCAACGAGCAGTACTTC
- | TRBJ2-2 | TRBV19 | TRBD1 | CASRRDRGGKAGELFF | TGTGCCAGCCGCCGGGACAGGGGGGGTAAGGCCGGGGAGCTGTTTTTT
- | TRBJ1-5 | TRBV28 | - | CASIFGSGNQPQHF | TGTGCCAGCATCTTCGGGTCGGGCAATCAGCCCCAGCATTTT
once | TRBJ1-5 | TRBV18 | - | CASSPSGVYSNQPQHF | TGTGCCAGCTCACCATCGGGGGTCTATAGCAATCAGCCCCAGCATTTT
- | TRBJ1-4 | TRBV19 | - | CASSLENAGEKLFF | TGTGCCAGTAGCCTAGAGAATGCGGGCGAAAAACTGTTTTTT
- | TRBJ2-1 | TRBV5-4 | - | CASSLNPSARVNEQFF | TGTGCCAGCAGCTTAAATCCTAGCGCGAGGGTGAATGAGCAGTTCTTC
- | TRBJ1-2 | TRBV5-1 | - | CASSLAGTSRGYTF | TGCGCCAGCAGCTTGGCTGGGACATCGAGAGGCTACACCTTC
- | TRBJ1-1 | TRBV29-1 | - | CSVGANTEAFF | TGCAGCGTTGGGGCGAACACTGAAGCTTTCTTT
- | TRBJ1-1 | TRBV4-3 | - | CASSQDFPTGGWSTEAFF | TGCGCCAGCAGCCAAGATTTCCCCACCGGGGGATGGAGTACTGAAGCTTTCTTT
few | TRBJ1-2 | TRBV4-3 | - | CASSQEGGRSYGYTF | TGCGCCAGCAGCCAAGAAGGTGGGCGTAGCTATGGCTACACCTTC
- | TRBJ2-1 | TRBV18 | TRBD1 | CASSPPTGMEYNEQFF | TGTGCCAGCTCACCACCGACAGGGATGGAGTACAATGAGCAGTTCTTC
- | TRBJ1-5 | TRBV10-2 | TRBD1 | CASSESGGGSNQPQHF | TGCGCCAGCAGTGAATCAGGGGGCGGTAGCAATCAGCCCCAGCATTTT
- | TRBJ2-1 | TRBV6-5 | TRBD1 | CASKTGTGFSNEQFF | TGTGCCAGTAAGACCGGGACAGGGTTCAGCAATGAGCAGTTCTTC
- | TRBJ2-1 | TRBV10-3 | - | CAISSSAVPYNEQFF | TGTGCCATCTCCTCTAGCGCCGTGCCCTACAATGAGCAGTTCTTC
- | TRBJ2-7 | TRBV7-8 | TRBD2 | CASSLSGGVFYEQYF | TGTGCCAGCAGCTTAAGCGGGGGAGTCTTCTACGAGCAGTACTTC
- | TRBJ1-2 | TRBV10-3 | TRBD1 | CAINHPDRGNYGYTF | TGTGCCATCAACCACCCCGACAGGGGAAACTATGGCTACACCTTC
- | TRBJ2-7 | TRBV9 | - | CASSDQGYEQYF | TGTGCCAGCAGCGATCAGGGCTACGAGCAGTACTTC
- | TRBJ1-6 | TRBV3-1/TRBV3-2 | TRBD1 | CASSLSGGSANSPLHF | TGTGCCAGCAGCCTGTCAGGGGGCTCGGCTAATTCACCCCTCCACTTT
- | TRBJ1-1 | TRBV5-1 | TRBD1 | CASSPRGPGTEAFF | TGCGCCAGCAGCCCCAGGGGGCCTGGCACTGAAGCTTTCTTT
- | TRBJ2-2 | TRBV12-1 | - | CASSSPLFAGKNTGELFF | TGTGCCAGCAGCTCCCCGTTGTTTGCGGGAAAAAACACCGGGGAGCTGTTTTTT
- | TRBJ2-7 | TRBV6-5 | - | CASSSLPSAHEQYF | TGTGCCAGCAGTTCCTTGCCTAGCGCCCACGAGCAGTACTTC
- | TRBJ2-7 | TRBV19 | - | CASSPRGSGTYEQYF | TGTGCCAGTAGCCCTAGGGGTAGCGGTACATACGAGCAGTACTTC
- | TRBJ1-1 | TRBV7-2 | - | CASSLVGGGSNTEAFF | TGTGCCAGCAGCTTAGTGGGGGGAGGGTCGAACACTGAAGCTTTCTTT
- | TRBJ1-3 | TRBV18 | TRBD1 | CASSPATGKAGNTIYF | TGTGCCAGCTCCCCGGCGACAGGGAAAGCGGGAAACACCATATATTTT
- | TRBJ1-5 | TRBV5-5 | - | CASSLVPTGISNQPQHF | TGTGCCAGCAGCTTGGTCCCAACAGGGATTAGCAATCAGCCCCAGCATTTT
- | TRBJ2-7 | TRBV27 | TRBD2 | CASSLLLAGEQYF | TGTGCCAGCAGTTTATTACTAGCGGGGGAGCAGTACTTC
- | TRBJ1-1 | TRBV3-1/TRBV3-2 | - | CASSRRQLNTEAFF | TGTGCCAGCAGCCGTAGACAGTTGAACACTGAAGCTTTCTTT
- | TRBJ1-1 | TRBV6-5 | - | CASSYSSYEITEAFF | TGTGCCAGCAGTTACTCAAGCTACGAGATAACTGAAGCTTTCTTT